What follows are 24 T cell receptor beta chains derived from one specimen sequenced in a study of cytomegalovirus exposure and HLA in healthy donors. Use of 60 Vbeta and 13 Jbeta primers characterized the PCR. The method was immunoSEQ multiplex PCR; TCRdb's version includes in-frame clones alone and lacks a portion of them. The sample contains 270,000 or so clones, approximately 90% of which appear only once. Input material: PBMCs. Receptors originate from a man aged 35 to 55 in good health and CMV-seropositive.

In the case of this clone: One junction end disagrees with the germline gene, perhaps due to a read error. The chain links TRBV7-9 to TRBJ1-1; D is unresolved. Germline CDR1 and CDR2: SEHNR and FQNEAQ (reference sequence). The CDR3 sequence is 17 residues long. This CDR3 is CSSSLASSQPGSTEAFF. The CDR3 DNA follows: TGTTCCAGCAGCTTAGCGTCGTCACAGCCGGGGAGCACTGAAGCTTTCTTT.

The chain is built from TRBV7-2 and TRBJ2-7; 11 nucleotides agree with TRBD2. The length of the CDR3 is 15 residues. The germline CDR1 and CDR2 sequences are SGHTA and FQGNSA. V dropped 5 bases and J dropped 7; count of bases not matched to a gene: 10. The CDR3, as DNA: TGTGCCAGCAGCCAAGTAGCGGGAGGGCCCAGGGAGCAGTACTTC. It is translated as CASSQVAGGPREQYF. Based on the CDR3 plus reference TRBV7-2 and TRBJ2-7, the full variable domain is GAGVSQSPSNKVTEKGKDVELRCDPISGHTALYWYRQSLGQGLEFLIYFQGNSAPDKSGLPSDRFSAERTGGSVSTLTIQRTQQEDSAVYLCASSQVAGGPREQYFGPGTRLTVT.

This chain joins TRBV27 and TRBJ1-5; TRBD1 aligns across 7 bases. Looked up from germline, CDR1 is MNHEY and CDR2 is SMNVEV (reference sequence). This CDR3 contains 16 residues. Trimming at V came to 5 bases and at J to 6 bases, leaving 13 bases not matched to a gene. The CDR3 loop is CASSPQDRDGPQPQHF. The CDR3 DNA reads TGTGCCAGCAGTCCCCAAGACAGGGACGGGCCTCAGCCCCAGCATTTT.

The chain carries TRBV19 and TRBJ2-1, with 11 nucleotides matching TRBD2. In germline, CDR1 is LNHDA, CDR2 SQIVND (reference sequence). The CDR3 consists of 15 residues. After removal of 6 bases from V and 7 bases from J, the junction contained 8 bases not matched to a gene. CDR3 loop: CASRVTSGSWNEQFF. CDR3 DNA sequence: TGTGCCAGTAGGGTTACTAGCGGGAGTTGGAATGAGCAGTTCTTC. The whole variable domain, remainder taken from reference TRBV19 and TRBJ2-1, is DGGITQSPKYLFRKEGQNVTLSCEQNLNHDAMYWYRQDPGQGLRLIYYSQIVNDFQKGDIAEGYSVSREKKESFPLTVTSAQKNPTAFYLCASRVTSGSWNEQFFGPGTRLTVL.

The chain recombines TRBV20-1 with TRBJ2-7; D is possibly TRBD2 (6 bases). CDR3 size: 8 residues. Germline CDR1 reads DFQATT; CDR2 reads SNEGSKA (reference sequence). The CDR3 nucleotides read TGCACCCGACTAGGGCAGTACTTC. This encodes CTRLGQYF.

This clone came up a few times. The chain links TRBV7-2 to TRBJ1-4, with D unclear. Germline loops: CDR1 SGHTA, CDR2 FQGNSA. V lost 1 base and J lost 8, with 17 bases in between. The CDR3 has 16 amino acids. The CDR3 region is CASSLVGFPGEEKLFF. The CDR3 DNA reads TGTGCCAGCAGCTTAGTTGGATTCCCCGGGGAGGAAAAACTGTTTTTT. Looking up the rest from reference TRBV7-2 and TRBJ1-4 gives the full variable domain: GAGVSQSPSNKVTEKGKDVELRCDPISGHTALYWYRQSLGQGLEFLIYFQGNSAPDKSGLPSDRFSAERTGGSVSTLTIQRTQQEDSAVYLCASSLVGFPGEEKLFFGSGTQLSVL.

The chain links TRBV6-5 to TRBJ2-1, with 9 positions matching TRBD2. Unmatched junction bases numbered 6, after V lost 4 bases and J lost 5 bases. The CDR3 covers 15 residues. Germline assignment: CDR1 MNHEY and CDR2 SVGAGI. The CDR3 coding sequence is TGTGCCAGCAGTTCGATAGCGGGAGCGGACAATGAGCAGTTCTTC. As protein: CASSSIAGADNEQFF.

The chain has TRBV29-1 and TRBJ2-7; 9 bases fit TRBD2. The CDR3 runs to 14 residues. Per the germline V gene, CDR1 is SQVTM and CDR2 is ANQGSEA. The trim removed 6 bases at V and 2 bases at J, leaving 8 bases unmatched. CDR3 in amino acids: CSVETSGPTYEQYF. DNA of the CDR3: TGCAGCGTCGAGACTAGCGGACCTACCTACGAGCAGTACTTC.

This clone was picked up a small number of times. The gene calls are TRBV28 and TRBJ2-7; 14 nucleotides line up with TRBD2. From germline, CDR1 is MDHEN and CDR2 SYDVKM. V gave up 10 bases and J gave up 2 bases; unmatched junction bases: 19. The CDR3 has 19 amino acids. This chain's CDR3 is CATNRRGGLAGVYAYEQYF. The CDR3 DNA reads as TGTGCCACCAATCGAAGGGGGGGACTAGCGGGAGTGTACGCCTACGAGCAGTACTTC. Looking up the rest from reference TRBV28 and TRBJ2-7 gives the full variable domain: DVKVTQSSRYLVKRTGEKVFLECVQDMDHENMFWYRQDPGLGLRLIYFSYDVKMKEKGDIPEGYSVSREKKERFSLILESASTNQTSMYLCATNRRGGLAGVYAYEQYFGPGTRLTVT.

The chain links TRBV5-1 to TRBJ1-1; the match to TRBD1 covers 9 bases. CDR1 and CDR2 (germline): SGHRS, YFSETQ. Unmatched junction bases numbered 4, after V lost 2 bases and J lost 5 bases. This CDR3 spans 14 amino acids. CDR3 coding DNA: TGCGCCAGCAGCTTCGGACAGGGGTGGACTGAAGCTTTCTTT. Translated, it gives CASSFGQGWTEAFF.

The V call is TRBV2, the J call TRBJ2-7, with D possibly matching TRBD1 (6 bases). Per germline, CDR1 SNHLY and CDR2 FYNNEI. This CDR3 region has 16 residues. The V and J ends lost 7 bases and 4 bases respectively, with 23 bases between them. The CDR3 reads CASTPLRGQTGYEQYF. The CDR3, as DNA: TGTGCCAGCACCCCCCTTCGAGGACAGACTGGATACGAGCAGTACTTC.

This clone was observed a few times. The chain is built from TRBV6-5 and TRBJ2-5, with a weak D call TRBD1 (6 bases). Trimming pared 6 bases from V and 4 bases from J, leaving 12 bases between. Germline loops: CDR1 MNHEY, CDR2 SVGAGI. CDR3 length: 13 residues. CDR3 region: CASRSQGGETQYF. The CDR3 coding sequence is TGTGCCAGCAGATCACAGGGTGGAGAGACCCAGTACTTC.

The rearrangement links TRBV27 to TRBJ1-1; possibly TRBD1 for D (6 bases). The CDR3 sequence is 14 residues long. Germline CDR1 is MNHEY and CDR2 is SMNVEV (reference sequence). Trimming took 5 bases from V and 1 from J, leaving 11 bases between them. The CDR3 DNA is TGTGCCAGCAGTCGGGAGGACAGGAACACTGAAGCTTTCTTT. It encodes CASSREDRNTEAFF.

The chain joins TRBV7-9 to TRBJ2-1, with TRBD2 identical over 10 bases. Germline CDR1 reads SEHNR; CDR2 reads FQNEAQ (reference sequence). V shed 2 bases, J shed 4 bases, and the junction held 14 bases outside the gene matches. The CDR3 loop spans 19 amino acids. CDR3 amino acids: CASSLPTDNLAGDYNEQFF. The CDR3 DNA follows: TGTGCCAGCAGCTTACCGACGGATAACCTAGCGGGAGATTACAATGAGCAGTTCTTC.

The chain is built from TRBV7-9 and TRBJ1-3; D gene ambiguous. Deletions cut 4 bases from V and 4 bases from J, with 5 bases between. CDR1 and CDR2 from the germline V gene are SEHNR and FQNEAQ (reference sequence). CDR3 length equals 12 residues. CDR3 in DNA: TGTGCCAGCAGCTCTTTGGGAAACACCATATATTTT. Amino acids: CASSSLGNTIYF.

The rearrangement joins TRBV7-9 to TRBJ2-1; 9 nucleotides match TRBD2. J gave up 7 bases and V 4 bases, and 11 bases lay outside the gene matches. Looked up from germline, CDR1 is SEHNR and CDR2 is FQNEAQ (reference sequence). The CDR3 runs 16 residues. The CDR3 DNA follows: TGTGCCAGCAGCTCTCTTCTTAGCGGGAGTCAGAATGAGCAGTTCTTC. Translated, it gives CASSSLLSGSQNEQFF.

This clone was seen a handful of times. The V gene is TRBV27, the J gene TRBJ2-7; 8 bases are shared with TRBD1. Germline values: CDR1 MNHEY, CDR2 SMNVEV (reference sequence). The CDR3 runs 12 residues. Trimming removed 3 bases from V and 10 bases from J; junction bases left unmatched: 5. CDR3 loop: CASSFHRGIQYF. The CDR3 DNA sequence: TGTGCCAGCAGTTTCCACAGGGGGATTCAGTACTTC.

The chain links TRBV19 to TRBJ1-1; D possibly corresponds to TRBD1 (5 bases). The CDR3 is made up of 14 amino acids. Trimming took 1 base from V and 1 from J, leaving 7 bases between them. The germline V gene encodes CDR1 LNHDA and CDR2 SQIVND (reference sequence). CDR3 residues: CASSIGGANTEAFF. Written as DNA, the CDR3 is TGTGCCAGTAGTATAGGCGGGGCGAACACTGAAGCTTTCTTT.

CDR3: CASSQAGTGAKKLFF. The CDR3 DNA follows: TGCGCCAGCAGCCAGGCCGGGACAGGGGCTAAAAAACTGTTTTTT. V is TRBV4-1 and J is TRBJ1-4, with TRBD1 identical over 10 bases. Trimming at V came to 3 bases and at J to 9 bases, leaving 7 bases not matched to a gene. This CDR3 comprises 15 residues. Germline loops: CDR1 MGHRA, CDR2 YSYEKL.

V and J are TRBV6-5 and TRBJ2-5, with TRBD1 matching over 9 bases. This CDR3 is built from 15 residues. J lost 5 bases, V lost 0 bases, and 4 bases had no gene match. Germline CDR1 reads MNHEY; CDR2 reads SVGAGI. CDR3 sequence reads: CASSYSNRGRETQYF. In DNA form, the CDR3 reads TGTGCCAGCAGTTACTCGAACAGGGGGCGGGAGACCCAGTACTTC.

The V and J genes are TRBV5-6 and TRBJ2-1, with no clear D. This CDR3 spans 13 amino acids. V was clipped by 1 base and J by 5 bases, with 7 bases between them. Germline V lookup: CDR1 SGHDT, CDR2 YYEEEE. The DNA of the CDR3 is TGTGCCAGCAGCTTGTCCCCCAACAATGAGCAGTTCTTC. Its protein product is CASSLSPNNEQFF.

The chain employs TRBV7-3 and TRBJ2-7; 10 nucleotides line up with TRBD1. V lost 5 bases and J lost 4; bases outside the gene matches: 5. The germline V gene encodes CDR1 SGHTA and CDR2 FQGTGA. The CDR3 runs 14 residues. CDR3 region: CASSPGQGGYEQYF. DNA of the CDR3: TGTGCCAGCAGCCCCGGACAGGGGGGGTACGAGCAGTACTTC.

The rearrangement uses TRBV5-1 and TRBJ2-2; 7 positions agree with TRBD1. V lost 0 bases and J lost 4; bases outside the gene matches: 3. Germline lookup yields CDR1 SGHRS and CDR2 YFSETQ. This CDR3 spans 15 amino acids. CDR3 in amino acids: CASSLGQGVTGELFF. The CDR3 region has the DNA TGCGCCAGCAGCTTGGGGCAGGGGGTCACCGGGGAGCTGTTTTTT.

The chain employs TRBV18 and TRBJ1-1; D uncertain. V gave up 2 bases and J gave up 3 bases, with 13 bases separating them. Germline CDR1 KGHSH, CDR2 LQKENI. There are 15 residues in the CDR3. In DNA form, the CDR3 reads TGTGCCAGCTCACCAAGGGTGTCGGGGTACACTGAAGCTTTCTTT. Residues: CASSPRVSGYTEAFF.